A single sample gave rise to the 24 T cell receptor beta chains below, sequenced in a study of Graves' ophthalmopathy and Graves' hyperthyroidism. As the template, RNA transcripts were used to amplify TCR beta CDR3 regions. First-round RT-PCR with HTBI primers preceded a second-round multiplex PCR. MiXCR, run by TCRdb on the multiplex PCR reads, gives a single entry per CDR3 protein. This sample has hundreds of thousands of distinct CDR3 sequences, with under 25% found just once. Sequencing used peripheral blood. These receptors originate from a woman under 30 with stable Graves' hyperthyroidism.

The chain's CDR3 is CASSLGTSGSPREQYF. DNA for the CDR3: TGTGCCAGCAGCTTAGGGACTAGCGGGAGCCCGCGCGAGCAGTACTTC. The rearrangement uses TRBV11-2 and TRBJ2-7, with 13 nucleotides matching TRBD2. Germline CDR1 reads SGHAT; CDR2 reads FQNNGV. The trim removed 1 base at V and 6 bases at J, leaving 6 bases unmatched. The CDR3 is 16 amino acids.

This clonotype has at least ten counts. CDR3 sequence: CASSLSRDISGNTIYF. CDR3 DNA: TGTGCCAGCAGTTTATCTCGTGACATCTCTGGAAACACCATATATTTT. The chain carries TRBV2 and TRBJ1-3; D ambiguous. The CDR3 runs to 16 residues. Germline V CDR1 and CDR2: SNHLY, FYNNEI. V lost 5 bases and J lost 0, with 14 bases in between.

This clonotype came up many times. The rearrangement uses TRBV9 and TRBJ2-5, with 7 bases matching TRBD2. From germline, CDR1 is SGDLS and CDR2 YYNGEE. The CDR3 runs 15 residues. Losses at the gene ends were 6 bases for V and 2 bases for J; bases not matched to a gene: 10. The CDR3 bases are TGTGCCAGCACCCCGATGGCTAGCGGTCAAGAGACCCAGTACTTC. Residues: CASTPMASGQETQYF.

This clonotype was seen at least ten times. The genes are TRBV20-1 and TRBJ2-7; no firm D call. Germline CDR1 DFQATT, CDR2 SNEGSKA (reference sequence). The CDR3 length is 15 residues. The germline V and J ends were trimmed by 3 bases and 4 bases, with 19 bases remaining between them. The CDR3 spells CSARSRWGYGYEQYF. CDR3 nucleotide sequence: TGCAGTGCTAGGTCCCGCTGGGGATATGGTTACGAGCAGTACTTC.

The table lists this clonotype with many counts. The genes are TRBV2 and TRBJ1-5, with 9 bases fitting TRBD1. The CDR3 covers 16 residues. CDR1 and CDR2 from the germline V gene are SNHLY and FYNNEI. V dropped 6 bases and J dropped 6; count of bases not matched to a gene: 12. The CDR3 DNA reads TGTGCCAGCAGCCTACAACCCGGGACAGGGACTCAGCCCCAGCATTTT. Its translation: CASSLQPGTGTQPQHF.

The sample holds many counts of this clonotype. This chain connects TRBV4-1 to TRBJ2-3; TRBD2 might be the D (5 bases). V was shortened by 1 base and J by 0 bases, with 11 bases between the two germline ends. CDR1 is MGHRA, CDR2 YSYEKL, per germline. The CDR3 is 16 amino acids. CDR3 DNA: TGCGCCAGCAGCCAAGGCCCCAGGAGGAGCACAGATACGCAGTATTTT. This encodes CASSQGPRRSTDTQYF.

This clonotype was detected ten times or more. The genes are TRBV6-5 and TRBJ1-1, with 9 bases that match TRBD1. The CDR3 loop spans 14 amino acids. The germline gives CDR1 MNHEY, CDR2 SVGAGI. Germline trimming cut 6 bases from V and 1 base from J; bases unmatched to any gene: 3. The CDR3 is CASSSTGGNTEAFF. The CDR3 DNA is TGTGCCAGCAGCTCGACAGGGGGGAACACTGAAGCTTTCTTT.

This clonotype was recorded at least ten times. The V and J genes are TRBV7-9 and TRBJ2-7; D unclear. The CDR3 totals 13 residues. V was pared by 2 bases and J by 7 bases, with 12 bases between. Germline CDR1 and CDR2: SEHNR and FQNEAQ (reference sequence). The CDR3: CASSLSEPREQYF. The CDR3 nucleotides read TGTGCCAGCAGCTTAAGTGAACCGAGGGAGCAGTACTTC. The full variable domain, in which reference TRBV7-9 and TRBJ2-7 provide the parts outside the CDR3, is DTGVSQNPRHKITKRGQNVTFRCDPISEHNRLYWYRQTLGQGPEFLTYFQNEAQLEKSRLLSDRFSAERPKGSFSTLEIQRTEQGDSAMYLCASSLSEPREQYFGPGTRLTVT.

In its sample, this clonotype was seen many times. The rearrangement uses TRBV4-3 and TRBJ1-2; D unclear. Trimming took off 1 base at V and 4 bases at J, with 10 bases between the two ends. The length of the CDR3 is 14 residues. Germline V CDR1 and CDR2: LGHNA, YSLEER. Here the CDR3 DNA reads TGCGCCAGCAGCCAAGGACGGTCGGGCTATGGCTACACCTTC. Residues: CASSQGRSGYGYTF.

The chain employs TRBV7-8 and TRBJ1-1; D is unclear. The germline gives CDR1 SGHVS, CDR2 FQNEAQ. There are 15 residues in the CDR3. The germline V and J ends were trimmed by 0 bases and 0 bases, with 8 bases remaining between them. CDR3 bases: TGTGCCAGCAGCTTAGCGTGGTCCATGAACACTGAAGCTTTCTTT. Its translation is CASSLAWSMNTEAFF.

This clonotype was detected ten times or more. The chain recombines TRBV3-1 with TRBJ2-2, with D unclear. V lost 1 base to trimming and J lost 6 bases, with 9 bases between them. Germline CDR1 reads LGHDT; CDR2 reads YNNKEL (reference sequence). The CDR3 contains 14 residues. CDR3 amino acids: CASSQVTGAGELFF. CDR3 nucleotide sequence: TGTGCCAGCAGCCAAGTTACGGGTGCCGGGGAGCTGTTTTTT.

This clonotype was seen repeatedly, ten times or more. The DNA for the CDR3 is TGTGCCACCAGCCCCCGGCGGAGCATCGGCGAGACCCAGTACTTC. Translation: CATSPRRSIGETQYF. The chain couples TRBV15 to TRBJ2-5; unclear D gene. Germline-derived CDR1 and CDR2 are LNHNV and YYDKDF (reference sequence). Trimming took 5 bases from V and 5 from J, leaving 18 bases between them. The CDR3 is 15 amino acids.

This clonotype was seen a handful of times. The chain employs TRBV10-3 and TRBJ1-1, with a possible D match to TRBD1 (6 bases). The length of the CDR3 is 13 residues. V was pared by 6 bases and J by 8 bases, with 16 bases between. Germline-derived CDR1 and CDR2 are ENHRY and SYGVKD. Here the CDR3 DNA reads TGTGCCATCAGGGCAGGACAGCCCGACGAAGCTTTCTTT. This gives the protein CAIRAGQPDEAFF.

This clonotype was detected many times. V gene TRBV6-2 or TRBV6-3 combines with J gene TRBJ1-1; D is uncertain. Deletions cut 2 bases from V and 0 bases from J, with 4 bases between. The CDR3 extends over 13 amino acids. The V gene's germline CDR1 is MNHEY and CDR2 SVGEGT. The CDR3 sequence: CASSYALNTEAFF. The CDR3 DNA reads TGTGCCAGCAGTTACGCCTTGAACACTGAAGCTTTCTTT.

This chain connects TRBV6-1 to TRBJ1-6; tentative D call: TRBD1 (6 bases). The CDR3 length is 19 residues. The germline V gene has CDR1 MNHNS and CDR2 SASEGT. The V gene lost 5 bases and the J gene lost 9 bases, with 29 bases spanning the gap. CDR3 protein: CASSHTPNSATGQRSPLHF. CDR3 coding DNA: TGTGCCAGCAGTCATACACCCAATAGCGCGACAGGTCAACGTTCACCCCTCCACTTT.

This clonotype was seen only a few times. The J gene is TRBJ1-3, the V gene TRBV5-5; D is unresolved. The CDR3 runs to 14 residues. The germline V and J ends were trimmed by 5 bases and 2 bases, with 11 bases remaining between them. Germline V gene data show CDR1 as SGHKS and CDR2 as YYEKEE (reference sequence). The CDR3 sequence is CASRVGVTGNTIYF. The CDR3 bases are TGTGCCAGCAGAGTAGGCGTCACTGGAAACACCATATATTTT. Looking up the rest from reference TRBV5-5 and TRBJ1-3 gives the full variable domain: DAGVTQSPTHLIKTRGQQVTLRCSPISGHKSVSWYQQVLGQGPQFIFQYYEKEERGRGNFPDRFSARQFPNYSSELNVNALLLGDSALYLCASRVGVTGNTIYFGEGSWLTVV.

This clonotype was seen ten or more times. The chain employs TRBV12-3 or TRBV12-4 and TRBJ1-5; 8 nucleotides line up with TRBD1. CDR3 size: 16 residues. Germline trimming cut 4 bases from V and 7 bases from J; bases unmatched to any gene: 12. This CDR3 is CASSSRLGQGGQPQHF. The CDR3 DNA sequence: TGTGCCAGCAGTTCACGATTAGGACAGGGAGGACAGCCCCAGCATTTT.

This clonotype occurred many times. The J gene is TRBJ2-2, the V gene TRBV12-3 or TRBV12-4; 9 bases line up with TRBD1. V lost 0 bases and J lost 4; bases outside the gene matches: 3. The CDR3 is 16 amino acids. CDR3 region: CASSLATGGATGELFF. CDR3 coding DNA: TGTGCCAGCAGTTTAGCGACAGGGGGGGCCACCGGGGAGCTGTTTTTT.

Many counts were recorded for this clonotype. This chain links TRBV12-3 or TRBV12-4 with TRBJ2-7; D call uncertain. The CDR3 is made up of 14 amino acids. V was shortened by 4 bases and J by 2 bases, with 12 bases between the two germline ends. The CDR3 sequence: CASSSPVFPYEQYF. The CDR3 bases are TGTGCCAGCAGTTCTCCGGTATTTCCCTACGAGCAGTACTTC.

This clonotype was seen a few times. One junction end disagrees with the germline gene, perhaps due to a read error. The rearrangement joins TRBV6-5 to TRBJ1-1; unclear D gene. The CDR3 spans 14 residues. CDR1 and CDR2 from the germline V gene are MNHEY and SVGAGI. CDR3: CASSYDIGNTDAFF. The CDR3, as DNA: TGTGCCAGCAGTTACGACATAGGGAACACTGATGCTTTCTTT.

This clonotype was detected many times. The rearrangement uses TRBV5-1 and TRBJ1-2; TRBD1 might be the D (5 bases). The CDR3 totals 14 residues. Germline lookup yields CDR1 SGHRS and CDR2 YFSETQ. V lost 0 bases and J 7 bases, leaving 13 bases between the germline ends. CDR3 residues: CASSLDSGGRGYTF. The CDR3 nucleotides are TGCGCCAGCAGCTTGGATTCGGGGGGACGTGGCTACACCTTC.

The chain uses TRBV12-3 or TRBV12-4 and TRBJ2-7; D gene unclear. The V and J ends lost 5 bases and 0 bases respectively, with 8 bases between them. The CDR3 has 13 residues. The CDR3 bases are TGTGCCAGCAGTGCCGACACCTCCTACGAGCAGTACTTC. This codes for CASSADTSYEQYF.

This chain connects TRBV6-1 to TRBJ1-1, with 7 bases fitting TRBD1. Losses at the gene ends were 5 bases for V and 3 bases for J; bases not matched to a gene: 9. The CDR3 sequence is 15 residues long. Germline CDR1 reads MNHNS; CDR2 reads SASEGT. The CDR3 sequence: CASSINRGADTEAFF. CDR3 in DNA: TGTGCCAGCAGTATTAACAGGGGCGCTGACACTGAAGCTTTCTTT.

This clonotype was found many times. A much bigger clone sits one base away, suggesting this may be a read error. V usage is TRBV29-1 and J usage is TRBJ2-7; TRBD1 or TRBD2 may be the D gene (6 bases each). The CDR3 runs to 13 residues. Germline values: CDR1 SQVTM, CDR2 ANQGSEA. Trimming shortened V by 5 bases and J by 9 bases, and 20 bases separated the two germline ends. The CDR3 nucleotides are TGCAGCGTTCGCAATGAAGGGGGGAGCGGGCAGTACTTC. It codes for CSVRNEGGSGQYF.